The clone carrying this T cell receptor beta chain has a handful of counts. Germline CDR1 SGHRS, CDR2 YFSETQ. CDR3 length: 15 residues. V shed 0 bases and J shed 3 bases, with 12 bases lying between them. The data belong to a study of OX40 agonist ivuxolimab in advanced cancers. The data were produced by immunoSEQ multiplex PCR, yet TCRdb's version contains in-frame clones alone and is incomplete. The sample lists 70,000 to 75,000 clones; about 88% were seen once. The chain is built from TRBV5-1 and TRBJ1-1; possibly TRBD1 for D (6 bases). The TCR originated in an adult with an advanced solid tumor such as melanoma, head and neck, liver or kidney cancer. This sample comprised CD4+ or CD8+ T cells sorted from blood, obtained in a trial of the OX40 agonist ivuxolimab. The CDR3 nucleotides are TGCGCCAGCAGCTTGGGCCAGGGGATCCACACTGAAGCTTTCTTT. Translated: CASSLGQGIHTEAFF.